This T cell receptor beta chain emerged from a study of shared clonotypes between healthy human individuals. The CDR3 covers 12 residues. V was cut by 6 bases and J by 7 bases, with 9 bases left in between. CDR1 is MNHNY and CDR2 is SVGAGI in the germline V gene (reference sequence). Nashville, Tennessee was home to all donors, each a Caucasian adult. With respect to this clone: Its specificity is unknown.

Clones were sequenced by immunoSEQ multiplex PCR, and TCRdb holds only the in-frame ones, with some missing. The data hold 2 million to 2.5 million clones, with approximately 90% observed a single time. The study, taken as a whole, reports: It was anticipated that sequencing depth would influence how many clonotypes donors shared. Non-shared clonotypes were found to have lower generation probabilities than the clonotypes that were shared by all four of the sorted-subset donors. Some naive CD4 clonotypes, about 5%, turned up in common across several donors.

Sequencing was carried out using naive CD4+ T cells from PBMCs. Subset denoted: CD45RA+ positively selected. This clonotype originated in a man aged 18 to 29 in good health. Some clones in this sample may be carry-over from other donors' samples. The gene calls are TRBV6-6 and TRBJ2-2, with unresolved D. In nucleotides, the CDR3 is TGTGCCAGCAGCCAAGTCGGCGGGGAGCTGTTTTTT. As protein: CASSQVGGELFF.